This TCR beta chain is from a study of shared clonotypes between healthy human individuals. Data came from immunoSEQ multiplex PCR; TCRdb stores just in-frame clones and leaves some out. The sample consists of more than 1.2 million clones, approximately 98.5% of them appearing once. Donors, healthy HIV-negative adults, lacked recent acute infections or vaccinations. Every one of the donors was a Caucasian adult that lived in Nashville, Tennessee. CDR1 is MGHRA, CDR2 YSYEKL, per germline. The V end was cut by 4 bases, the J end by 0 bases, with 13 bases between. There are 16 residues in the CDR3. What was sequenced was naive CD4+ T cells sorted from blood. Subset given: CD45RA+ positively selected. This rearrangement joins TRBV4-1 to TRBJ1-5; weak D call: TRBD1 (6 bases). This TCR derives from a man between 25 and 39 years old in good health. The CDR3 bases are TGCGCCAGCAGCCTAGGGGGGGTAAATAGCAATCAGCCCCAGCATTTT. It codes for CASSLGGVNSNQPQHF.